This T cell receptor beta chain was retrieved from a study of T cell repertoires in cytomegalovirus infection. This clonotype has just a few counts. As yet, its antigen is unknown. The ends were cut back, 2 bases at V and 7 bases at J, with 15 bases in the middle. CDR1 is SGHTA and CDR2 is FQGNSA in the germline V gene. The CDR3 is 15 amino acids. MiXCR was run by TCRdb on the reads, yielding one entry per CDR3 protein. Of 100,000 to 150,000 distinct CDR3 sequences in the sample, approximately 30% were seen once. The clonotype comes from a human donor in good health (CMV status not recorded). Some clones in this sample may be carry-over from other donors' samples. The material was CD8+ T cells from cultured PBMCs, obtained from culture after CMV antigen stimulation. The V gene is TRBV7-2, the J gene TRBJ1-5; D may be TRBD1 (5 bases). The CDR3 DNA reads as TGTGCCAGCAGCTTACTTGTTGGGGGGGGACAGCCCCAGCATTTT. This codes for CASSLLVGGGQPQHF.